The entry below describes one T cell receptor beta chain. Its matching antigen is unknown. The sample originates from a study of Ad26.COV2.S vaccination and SARS-CoV-2 variants. Overall study findings and caveats: Breadth measured for non-spike TCRs was similar across vaccine and placebo recipients.

The CDR3 extends over 15 amino acids. Trimming cost V 3 bases and J 2 bases, with 9 bases left between them. Germline V gene sequence: CDR1 SGDLS, CDR2 YYNGEE. Using immunoSEQ multiplex PCR, the repertoire was profiled, and TCRdb retains in-frame clones only, with some absent. The sample has approximately 400,000 clones, about 85% seen once. Treatment in this sample: over 15 received Ad26.COV2.S at low or high dose, single or two shots; 5 received placebo; per-sample allocation not given. Samples were taken on day 63 after the first vaccine or placebo injection. Sequenced here: peripheral blood, sampled in a trial of Ad26.COV2.S vaccine versus placebo. This sequence originates from a person aged 18-65 years who received the Ad26.COV2.S COVID-19 vaccine or a placebo. The chain combines TRBV9 with TRBJ2-6; possibly TRBD1 for D (6 bases). CDR3 amino acids: CASSAAGAGANVLTF. The CDR3 bases are TGTGCCAGCAGCGCCGCAGGGGCTGGGGCCAACGTCCTGACTTTC.